Sequencing of this TCR beta chain was carried out in a study of radiotherapy plus CTLA-4 blockade in lung cancer. Profiling relied on immunoSEQ multiplex PCR, and the TCRdb table lists in-frame clones only, not all of them. This table holds roughly 75,000 clones, about 84% found once. CDR3 length: 13 amino acids. Trimming took 3 bases from V and 9 from J, leaving 12 bases between them. Germline V CDR1 and CDR2: LNHDA, SQIVND (reference sequence). General observations from the study: The authors reported that early blood T cell clone dynamics, with interferon-beta, best predicted response. An expansion of tumor-derived TCR clones occurred in blood after radiotherapy plus ipilimumab.

Points on this clone: Its target is not known.

The sequencing used peripheral blood, collected from a patient treated with radiotherapy plus ipilimumab. The chain carries TRBV19 and TRBJ2-1; perhaps TRBD1 as D (6 bases). This sequence originates from a human donor with non-small cell lung cancer who had stable disease on radiotherapy plus ipilimumab. CDR3 DNA: TGTGCCAGTAGTATGTCAGGGGCGGGTGAGCAGTTCTTC. Protein: CASSMSGAGEQFF.